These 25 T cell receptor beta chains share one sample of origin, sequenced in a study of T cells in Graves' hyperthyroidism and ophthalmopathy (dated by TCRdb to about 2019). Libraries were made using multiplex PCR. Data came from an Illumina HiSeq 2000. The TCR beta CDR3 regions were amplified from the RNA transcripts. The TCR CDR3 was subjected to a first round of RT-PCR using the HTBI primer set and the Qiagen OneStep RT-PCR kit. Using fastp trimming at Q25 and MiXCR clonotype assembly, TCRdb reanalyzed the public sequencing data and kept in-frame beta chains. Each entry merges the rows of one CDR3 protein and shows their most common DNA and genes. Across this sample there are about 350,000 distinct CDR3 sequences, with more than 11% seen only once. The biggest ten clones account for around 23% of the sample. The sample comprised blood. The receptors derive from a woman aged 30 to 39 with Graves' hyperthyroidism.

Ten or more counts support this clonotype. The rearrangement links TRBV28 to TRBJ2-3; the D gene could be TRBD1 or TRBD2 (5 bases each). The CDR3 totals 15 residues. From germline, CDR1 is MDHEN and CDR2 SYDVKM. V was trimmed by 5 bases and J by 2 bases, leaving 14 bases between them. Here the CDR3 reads CASSTNRRSTDTQYF. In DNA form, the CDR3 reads TGTGCCAGCAGTACCAACAGGAGGTCCACAGATACGCAGTATTTT.

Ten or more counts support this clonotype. The CDR3 sequence: CASSAGGEGYEQYF. As DNA, the CDR3 is TGTGCCAGCAGCGCAGGGGGAGAGGGGTACGAGCAGTACTTC. The chain has TRBV9 and TRBJ2-7, with 7 nucleotides matching TRBD1. Losses at the gene ends were 3 bases for V and 4 bases for J; bases not matched to a gene: 7. Germline CDR1 SGDLS, CDR2 YYNGEE. The CDR3 sequence is 14 residues long.

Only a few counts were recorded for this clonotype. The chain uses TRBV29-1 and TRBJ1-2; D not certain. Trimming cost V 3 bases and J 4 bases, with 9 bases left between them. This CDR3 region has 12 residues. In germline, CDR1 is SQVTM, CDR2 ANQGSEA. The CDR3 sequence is CSVEEGTYGYTF. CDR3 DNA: TGCAGCGTTGAGGAAGGTACCTATGGCTACACCTTC.

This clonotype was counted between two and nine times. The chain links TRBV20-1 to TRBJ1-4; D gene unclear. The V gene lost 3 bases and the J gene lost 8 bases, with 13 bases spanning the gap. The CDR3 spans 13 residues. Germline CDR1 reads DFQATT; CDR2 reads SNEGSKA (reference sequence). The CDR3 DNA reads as TGCAGTGCTAGGTGGACGGGTGCGGAAAAACTGTTTTTT. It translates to CSARWTGAEKLFF.

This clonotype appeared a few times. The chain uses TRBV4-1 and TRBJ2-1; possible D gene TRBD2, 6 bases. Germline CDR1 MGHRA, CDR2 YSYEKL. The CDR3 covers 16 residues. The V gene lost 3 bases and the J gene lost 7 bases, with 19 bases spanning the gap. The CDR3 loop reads CASSHVAGGIVNEQFF. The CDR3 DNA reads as TGCGCCAGCAGCCACGTGGCGGGCGGGATAGTTAATGAGCAGTTCTTC.

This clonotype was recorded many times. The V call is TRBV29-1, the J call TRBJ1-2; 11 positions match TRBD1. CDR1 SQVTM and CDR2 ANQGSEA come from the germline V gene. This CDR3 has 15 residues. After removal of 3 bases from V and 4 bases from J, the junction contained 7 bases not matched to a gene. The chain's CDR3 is CSVEDRGRGSYGYTF. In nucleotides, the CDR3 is TGCAGCGTTGAGGACAGGGGGCGAGGGAGCTATGGCTACACCTTC.

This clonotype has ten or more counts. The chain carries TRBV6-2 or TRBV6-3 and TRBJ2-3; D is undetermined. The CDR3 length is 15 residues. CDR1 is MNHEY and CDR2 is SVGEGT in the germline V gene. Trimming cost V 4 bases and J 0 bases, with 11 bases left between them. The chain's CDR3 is CASSSQRESTDTQYF. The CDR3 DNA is TGTGCCAGCAGTTCCCAGCGAGAAAGCACAGATACGCAGTATTTT.

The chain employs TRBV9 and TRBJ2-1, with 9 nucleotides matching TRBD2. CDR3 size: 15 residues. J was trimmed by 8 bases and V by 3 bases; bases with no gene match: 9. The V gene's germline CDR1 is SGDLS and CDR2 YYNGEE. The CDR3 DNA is TGTGCCAGCAGCGGTGGGGGCGGGAGGGTCGATGAGCAGTTCTTC. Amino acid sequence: CASSGGGGRVDEQFF. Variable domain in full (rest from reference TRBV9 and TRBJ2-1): DSGVTQTPKHLITATGQRVTLRCSPRSGDLSVYWYQQSLDQGLQFLIQYYNGEERAKGNILERFSAQQFPDLHSELNLSSLELGDSALYFCASSGGGGRVDEQFFGPGTRLTVL.

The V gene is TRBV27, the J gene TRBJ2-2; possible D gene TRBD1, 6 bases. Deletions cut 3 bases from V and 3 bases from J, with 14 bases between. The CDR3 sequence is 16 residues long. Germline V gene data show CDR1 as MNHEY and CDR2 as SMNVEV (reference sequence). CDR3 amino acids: CASSLFGGRDTGELFF. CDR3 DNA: TGTGCCAGCAGTTTGTTTGGGGGCCGCGACACCGGGGAGCTGTTTTTT.

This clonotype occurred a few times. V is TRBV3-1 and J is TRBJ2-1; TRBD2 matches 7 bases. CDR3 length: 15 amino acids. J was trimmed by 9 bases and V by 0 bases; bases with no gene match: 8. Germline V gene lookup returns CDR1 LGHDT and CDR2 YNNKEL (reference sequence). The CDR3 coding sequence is TGTGCCAGCAGCCAAGACTGGTCATTAGCGGGTGAGCAGTTCTTC. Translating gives CASSQDWSLAGEQFF.

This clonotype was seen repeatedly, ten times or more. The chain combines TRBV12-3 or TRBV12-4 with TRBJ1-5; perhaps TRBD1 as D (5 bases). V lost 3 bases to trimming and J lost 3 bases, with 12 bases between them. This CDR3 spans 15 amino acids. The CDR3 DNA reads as TGTGCCAGCAGTTTTCGCTGGGGGAACAATCAGCCCCAGCATTTT. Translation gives CASSFRWGNNQPQHF.

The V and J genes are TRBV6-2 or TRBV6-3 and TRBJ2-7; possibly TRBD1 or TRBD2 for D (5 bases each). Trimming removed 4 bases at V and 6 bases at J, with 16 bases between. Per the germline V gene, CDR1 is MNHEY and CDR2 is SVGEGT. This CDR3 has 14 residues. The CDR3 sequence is CASSWGSGLSEQYF. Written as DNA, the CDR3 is TGTGCCAGCAGTTGGGGGTCAGGGTTGAGCGAGCAGTACTTC.

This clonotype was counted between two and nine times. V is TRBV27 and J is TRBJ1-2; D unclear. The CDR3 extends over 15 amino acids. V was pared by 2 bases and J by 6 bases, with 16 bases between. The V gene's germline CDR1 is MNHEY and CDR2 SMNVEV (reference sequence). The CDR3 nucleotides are TGTGCCAGCAGTTTAGAATTCGCAGCCCGCGATGGCTACACCTTC. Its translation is CASSLEFAARDGYTF.

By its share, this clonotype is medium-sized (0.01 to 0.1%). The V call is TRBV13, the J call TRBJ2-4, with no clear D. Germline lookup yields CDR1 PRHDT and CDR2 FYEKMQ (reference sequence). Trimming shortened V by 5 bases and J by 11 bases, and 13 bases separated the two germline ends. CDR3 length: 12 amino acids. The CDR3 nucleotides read TGTGCCAGCAGCCTGGATAGAAGCGTTCAGTACTTC. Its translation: CASSLDRSVQYF.

For the CDR3, the DNA is TGTGCCAGCAGCCCCGCCGGGACTTTCTACAATGAGCAGTTCTTC. Translation: CASSPAGTFYNEQFF. The V gene is TRBV7-8, the J gene TRBJ2-1; a weak D match, TRBD2 (6 bases). Trimming removed 5 bases at V and 3 bases at J, with 14 bases between. Germline V CDR1 and CDR2: SGHVS, FQNEAQ. CDR3 length equals 15 residues. The full variable domain, with the rest looked up from reference TRBV7-8 and TRBJ2-1, is GAGVSQSPRYKVAKRGQDVALRCDPISGHVSLFWYQQALGQGPEFLTYFQNEAQLDKSGLPSDRFFAERPEGSVSTLKIQRTQQEDSAVYLCASSPAGTFYNEQFFGPGTRLTVL.

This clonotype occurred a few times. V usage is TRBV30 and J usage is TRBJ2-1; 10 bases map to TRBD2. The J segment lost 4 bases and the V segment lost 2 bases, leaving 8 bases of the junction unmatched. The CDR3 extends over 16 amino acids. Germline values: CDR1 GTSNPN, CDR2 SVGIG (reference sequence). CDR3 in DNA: TGTGCCTGGAGTCTACCTAGCGGGAGTATTTACAATGAGCAGTTCTTC. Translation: CAWSLPSGSIYNEQFF.

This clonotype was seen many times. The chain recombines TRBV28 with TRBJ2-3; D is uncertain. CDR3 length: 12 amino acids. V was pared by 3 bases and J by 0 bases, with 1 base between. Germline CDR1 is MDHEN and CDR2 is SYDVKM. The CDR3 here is CASSFSTDTQYF. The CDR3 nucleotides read TGTGCCAGCAGTTTTAGCACAGATACGCAGTATTTT.

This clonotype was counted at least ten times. In DNA form, the CDR3 reads TGTGCCAGCAGTTTTGCTAGCGGGGCCTACGAGCAGTACTTC. This translates into CASSFASGAYEQYF. The genes are TRBV6-1 and TRBJ2-7; 9 bases map to TRBD2. Germline-derived CDR1 and CDR2 are MNHNS and SASEGT. This CDR3 has 14 amino acids. The trim removed 5 bases at V and 2 bases at J, leaving 4 bases unmatched.

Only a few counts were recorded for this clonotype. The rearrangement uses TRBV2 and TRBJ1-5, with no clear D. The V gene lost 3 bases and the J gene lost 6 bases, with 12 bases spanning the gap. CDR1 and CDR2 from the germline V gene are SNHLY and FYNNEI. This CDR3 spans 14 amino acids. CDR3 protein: CASSDGVLGQPQHF. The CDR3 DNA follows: TGTGCCAGCAGTGACGGGGTATTAGGTCAGCCCCAGCATTTT.

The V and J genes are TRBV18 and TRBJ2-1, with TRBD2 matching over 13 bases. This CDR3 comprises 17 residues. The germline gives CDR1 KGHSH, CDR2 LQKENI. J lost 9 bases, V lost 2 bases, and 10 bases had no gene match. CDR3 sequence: CASSPYKGLAGRIEQFF. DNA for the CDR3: TGTGCCAGCTCACCATATAAGGGACTAGCGGGAAGAATTGAGCAGTTCTTC.

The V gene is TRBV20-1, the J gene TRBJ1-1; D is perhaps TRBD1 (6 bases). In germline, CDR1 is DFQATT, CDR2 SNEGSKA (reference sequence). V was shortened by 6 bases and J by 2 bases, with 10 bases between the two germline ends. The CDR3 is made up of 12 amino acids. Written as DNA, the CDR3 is TGCAGTGCCGACAGGCTTAACACTGAAGCTTTCTTT. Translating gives CSADRLNTEAFF.

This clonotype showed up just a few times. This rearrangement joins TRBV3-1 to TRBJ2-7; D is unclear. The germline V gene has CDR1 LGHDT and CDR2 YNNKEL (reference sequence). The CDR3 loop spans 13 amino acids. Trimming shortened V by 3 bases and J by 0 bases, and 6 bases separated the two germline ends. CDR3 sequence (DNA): TGTGCCAGCAGCCATTGGGACTCCTACGAGCAGTACTTC. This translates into CASSHWDSYEQYF.

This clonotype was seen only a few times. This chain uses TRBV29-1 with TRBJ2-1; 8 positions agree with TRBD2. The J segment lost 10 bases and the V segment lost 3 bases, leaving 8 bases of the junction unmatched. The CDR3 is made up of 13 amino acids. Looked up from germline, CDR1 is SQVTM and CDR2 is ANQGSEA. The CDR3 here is CSVESGRAEEQFF. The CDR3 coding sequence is TGCAGCGTTGAGTCCGGGAGGGCCGAAGAGCAGTTCTTC.

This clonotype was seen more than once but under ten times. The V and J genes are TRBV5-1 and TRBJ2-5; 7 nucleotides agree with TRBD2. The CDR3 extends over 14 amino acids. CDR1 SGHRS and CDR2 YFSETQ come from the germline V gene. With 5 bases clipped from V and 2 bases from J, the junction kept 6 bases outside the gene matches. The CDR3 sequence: CASSTGLPQETQYF. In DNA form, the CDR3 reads TGCGCCAGCAGTACGGGACTACCACAAGAGACCCAGTACTTC. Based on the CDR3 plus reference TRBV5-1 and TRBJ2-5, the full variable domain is KAGVTQTPRYLIKTRGQQVTLSCSPISGHRSVSWYQQTPGQGLQFLFEYFSETQRNKGNFPGRFSGRQFSNSRSEMNVSTLELGDSALYLCASSTGLPQETQYFGPGTRLLVL.

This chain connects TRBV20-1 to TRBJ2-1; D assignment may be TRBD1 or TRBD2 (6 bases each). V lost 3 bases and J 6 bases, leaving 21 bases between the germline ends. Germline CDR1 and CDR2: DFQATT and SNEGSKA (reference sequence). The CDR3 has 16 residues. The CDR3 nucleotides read TGCAGTGCTAGTCCCCTCGGGGGCGGGACCTCCAATGAGCAGTTCTTC. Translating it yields CSASPLGGGTSNEQFF.